A selection of T cell receptor beta chains follows, all from one sample in a study of blood T cell repertoires in COVID-19. Here immunoSEQ multiplex PCR was the method, and the copy in TCRdb shows in-frame clones only, minus some. The repertoire includes 250,000 to 400,000 clones, approximately 90% of them detected once, and around 1.6% sits in the top ten. Specimen: peripheral blood. Receptors originate from a woman aged 25-40 years with COVID-19, enrolled during active disease. Each CDR3 is given with its conserved first and last residue. A D gene is named only where the DNA matches it firmly. The size field is filled for only some rows; it gives once, few, many or a size class.

CDR3aa: CASSVNRGSGGYTF; CDR3nt: TGTGCCAGTAGTGTTAACAGGGGCTCTGGGGGCTACACCTTC; d_gene: TRBD1; abundance: .; v_gene: TRBV19; j_gene: TRBJ1-2
CDR3aa: CASDTGGSGGPRATDTQYF; CDR3nt: TGTGCCAGCGATACGGGTGGTAGCGGGGGCCCTAGAGCCACAGATACGCAGTATTTT; d_gene: TRBD2; abundance: .; v_gene: TRBV9; j_gene: TRBJ2-3
CDR3aa: CASSKGPSGQPQHF; CDR3nt: TGTGCCAGTAGTAAGGGGCCCTCCGGTCAGCCCCAGCATTTT; d_gene: .; abundance: few; v_gene: TRBV19; j_gene: TRBJ1-5
CDR3aa: CASSASGRSSYNSPLHF; CDR3nt: TGTGCCAGCTCAGCATCCGGCCGGAGCTCCTATAATTCACCCCTCCACTTT; d_gene: .; abundance: .; v_gene: TRBV18; j_gene: TRBJ1-6
CDR3aa: CATAEGASNTGELFF; CDR3nt: TGTGCCACGGCGGAGGGCGCATCGAACACCGGGGAGCTGTTTTTT; d_gene: .; abundance: .; v_gene: TRBV2; j_gene: TRBJ2-2
CDR3aa: CASSQVGYVEDTEAFF; CDR3nt: TGTGCCAGCAGTCAAGTTGGGTATGTGGAGGACACTGAAGCTTTCTTT; d_gene: .; abundance: .; v_gene: TRBV6-1; j_gene: TRBJ1-1
CDR3aa: CASSFADSGYTF; CDR3nt: TGTGCCAGCAGTTTCGCTGACTCCGGCTACACCTTC; d_gene: .; abundance: once; v_gene: TRBV12-3/TRBV12-4; j_gene: TRBJ1-2
CDR3aa: CASSRGPNTEAFF; CDR3nt: TGTGCCAGCAGCAGGGGCCCGAACACTGAAGCTTTCTTT; d_gene: .; abundance: .; v_gene: TRBV3-1/TRBV3-2; j_gene: TRBJ1-1
CDR3aa: CASSQTSAGDTQYF; CDR3nt: TGCGCCAGCAGCCAGACGAGCGCGGGGGATACGCAGTATTTT; d_gene: .; abundance: .; v_gene: TRBV4-1; j_gene: TRBJ2-3
CDR3aa: CASICGTGDCGYTF; CDR3nt: TGTGCCAGCATATGCGGGACAGGGGACTGTGGCTACACCTTC; d_gene: TRBD1; abundance: .; v_gene: TRBV2; j_gene: TRBJ1-2
CDR3aa: CASSLEVTRTSGRKQFF; CDR3nt: TGTGCCAGCAGCTTAGAGGTCACCAGGACTAGCGGGAGGAAGCAGTTCTTC; d_gene: TRBD2; abundance: .; v_gene: TRBV7-2; j_gene: TRBJ2-1
CDR3aa: CASTNQGDTEAFF; CDR3nt: TGTGCCAGCACCAATCAGGGGGACACTGAAGCTTTCTTT; d_gene: TRBD1; abundance: .; v_gene: TRBV5-5; j_gene: TRBJ1-1
CDR3aa: CASSPDSVNTGELFF; CDR3nt: TGTGCCAGCTCACCAGACAGCGTTAACACCGGGGAGCTGTTTTTT; d_gene: .; abundance: .; v_gene: TRBV18; j_gene: TRBJ2-2
CDR3aa: CASSSRTDEQYF; CDR3nt: TGTGCCAGCAGCAGTAGGACAGACGAGCAGTACTTC; d_gene: .; abundance: .; v_gene: TRBV13; j_gene: TRBJ2-7
CDR3aa: CASSIETATISGANVLTF; CDR3nt: TGTGCCAGTAGTATTGAAACAGCCACGATCTCTGGGGCCAACGTCCTGACTTTC; d_gene: .; abundance: .; v_gene: TRBV19; j_gene: TRBJ2-6
CDR3aa: CASSQDLGKPQHF; CDR3nt: TGCGCCAGCAGCCAAGATCTCGGTAAGCCCCAGCATTTT; d_gene: .; abundance: many; v_gene: TRBV4-1; j_gene: TRBJ1-5
CDR3aa: CASSVENSNNEQFF; CDR3nt: TGTGCCAGCAGCGTAGAAAACTCGAACAATGAGCAGTTCTTC; d_gene: .; abundance: .; v_gene: TRBV9; j_gene: TRBJ2-1
CDR3aa: CASSSQGAYGYTF; CDR3nt: TGTGCCAGCAGCTCACAGGGAGCCTATGGCTACACCTTC; d_gene: .; abundance: .; v_gene: TRBV28; j_gene: TRBJ1-2
CDR3aa: CASKAVLAGQETQYF; CDR3nt: TGTGCCAGCAAGGCTGTCCTTGCAGGCCAAGAGACCCAGTACTTC; d_gene: .; abundance: .; v_gene: TRBV5-4; j_gene: TRBJ2-5
CDR3aa: CASSFYGTGGVGGYTF; CDR3nt: TGTGCCAGCAGCTTCTATGGGACAGGGGGCGTGGGTGGCTACACCTTC; d_gene: TRBD1; abundance: .; v_gene: TRBV5-6; j_gene: TRBJ1-2
CDR3aa: CASTVGGINTEAFF; CDR3nt: TGTGCCAGCACCGTGGGGGGAATCAACACTGAAGCTTTCTTT; d_gene: .; abundance: .; v_gene: TRBV6-5; j_gene: TRBJ1-1
CDR3aa: CAWSQGNSGNTIYF; CDR3nt: TGTGCCTGGAGTCAGGGGAACTCTGGAAACACCATATATTTT; d_gene: .; abundance: few; v_gene: TRBV30; j_gene: TRBJ1-3
CDR3aa: CASSLELASSGDTQYF; CDR3nt: TGTGCCAGCAGCTTGGAACTGGCGAGTTCAGGGGATACGCAGTATTTT; d_gene: .; abundance: .; v_gene: TRBV5-5; j_gene: TRBJ2-3
CDR3aa: CAWRPGQKNEKLFF; CDR3nt: TGTGCCTGGAGACCGGGACAGAAGAATGAAAAACTGTTTTTT; d_gene: TRBD1; abundance: .; v_gene: TRBV30; j_gene: TRBJ1-4
CDR3aa: CASSLLVGGGQPQHF; CDR3nt: TGTGCCAGCAGTTTATTGGTAGGGGGCGGTCAGCCCCAGCATTTT; d_gene: TRBD1; abundance: .; v_gene: TRBV28; j_gene: TRBJ1-5
CDR3aa: CASSSALDRLTEAFF; CDR3nt: TGTGCCAGCAGCTCCGCCCTAGACAGGCTTACTGAAGCTTTCTTT; d_gene: .; abundance: .; v_gene: TRBV13; j_gene: TRBJ1-1
CDR3aa: CASSFLDRVDTGELFF; CDR3nt: TGTGCCAGCAGTTTCTTGGACAGGGTGGATACCGGGGAGCTGTTTTTT; d_gene: TRBD1; abundance: .; v_gene: TRBV28; j_gene: TRBJ2-2
CDR3aa: CAWSPGGLTGELFF; CDR3nt: TGTGCCTGGTCCCCAGGGGGGTTGACCGGGGAGCTGTTTTTT; d_gene: .; abundance: .; v_gene: TRBV30; j_gene: TRBJ2-2
CDR3aa: CASSSSGLSETQYF; CDR3nt: TGCGCCAGCAGCTCTAGTGGACTTTCGGAGACCCAGTACTTC; d_gene: .; abundance: .; v_gene: TRBV5-1; j_gene: TRBJ2-5
CDR3aa: CASSQDFSSNQPQHF; CDR3nt: TGCGCCAGCAGCCAAGATTTCAGTAGCAATCAGCCCCAGCATTTT; d_gene: .; abundance: .; v_gene: TRBV4-3; j_gene: TRBJ1-5
CDR3aa: CASSLVAGRSYNSPLHF; CDR3nt: TGTGCCAGCAGCTTAGTCGCCGGGAGGTCCTATAATTCACCCCTCCACTTT; d_gene: .; abundance: .; v_gene: TRBV7-2; j_gene: TRBJ1-6
CDR3aa: CASSQAPGRAYEQYF; CDR3nt: TGTGCCAGCAGCCAAGCCCCAGGCAGGGCCTACGAGCAGTACTTC; d_gene: .; abundance: few; v_gene: TRBV14; j_gene: TRBJ2-7
CDR3aa: CASSQVYLTGELFF; CDR3nt: TGCGCCAGCAGCCAAGTGTATTTGACCGGGGAGCTGTTTTTT; d_gene: .; abundance: .; v_gene: TRBV4-1; j_gene: TRBJ2-2
CDR3aa: CASSFYSPGVDNSPLHF; CDR3nt: TGTGCCAGCAGCTTCTACTCTCCCGGGGTAGATAATTCACCCCTCCACTTT; d_gene: .; abundance: .; v_gene: TRBV7-2; j_gene: TRBJ1-6
CDR3aa: CATGTGSNYGYTF; CDR3nt: TGTGCCACGGGGACAGGGTCTAACTATGGCTACACCTTC; d_gene: TRBD1; abundance: .; v_gene: TRBV27; j_gene: TRBJ1-2
CDR3aa: CASSYQGNSPLHF; CDR3nt: TGTGCCAGCAGTTACCAGGGTAATTCACCCCTCCACTTT; d_gene: .; abundance: .; v_gene: TRBV6-5; j_gene: TRBJ1-6
CDR3aa: CSVEERQGSYGYTF; CDR3nt: TGCAGCGTTGAAGAAAGACAGGGGAGCTATGGCTACACCTTC; d_gene: TRBD1; abundance: .; v_gene: TRBV29-1; j_gene: TRBJ1-2
CDR3aa: CATSTGTYGYTF; CDR3nt: TGTGCCACCAGTACAGGGACCTATGGCTACACCTTC; d_gene: .; abundance: .; v_gene: TRBV24-1; j_gene: TRBJ1-2
CDR3aa: CASSQDGGGINYGYTF; CDR3nt: TGTGCCAGCAGCCAAGACGGGGGGGGAATTAACTATGGCTACACCTTC; d_gene: .; abundance: once; v_gene: TRBV4-2; j_gene: TRBJ1-2
CDR3aa: CSVAGQGLNEQFF; CDR3nt: TGCAGCGTCGCCGGACAGGGCCTGAATGAGCAGTTCTTC; d_gene: TRBD1; abundance: .; v_gene: TRBV29-1; j_gene: TRBJ2-1
CDR3aa: CASSVTNYGYTF; CDR3nt: TGTGCCAGCAGCGTCACTAACTATGGCTACACCTTC; d_gene: .; abundance: .; v_gene: TRBV5-6; j_gene: TRBJ1-2
CDR3aa: CASSQRLGTSGGEETQYF; CDR3nt: TGTGCCAGCAGCCAACGACTTGGGACTAGCGGGGGAGAAGAGACCCAGTACTTC; d_gene: TRBD2; abundance: .; v_gene: TRBV3-1/TRBV3-2; j_gene: TRBJ2-5
CDR3aa: CASSFGQGVGIGELFF; CDR3nt: TGCGCCAGCAGCTTTGGACAGGGAGTAGGCATCGGGGAGCTGTTTTTT; d_gene: TRBD1; abundance: once; v_gene: TRBV5-1; j_gene: TRBJ2-2
CDR3aa: CASSKTTTYGYTF; CDR3nt: TGTGCCAGCAGCAAGACCACTACCTATGGCTACACCTTC; d_gene: .; abundance: once; v_gene: TRBV5-4; j_gene: TRBJ1-2
CDR3aa: CASSLWTSSREGQETQYF; CDR3nt: TGTGCCAGCAGCCTCTGGACTTCATCCCGAGAAGGCCAAGAGACCCAGTACTTC; d_gene: .; abundance: .; v_gene: TRBV11-3; j_gene: TRBJ2-5
CDR3aa: CASSELDRGREKLFF; CDR3nt: TGTGCCAGCAGTGAATTGGACAGGGGCAGAGAAAAACTGTTTTTT; d_gene: TRBD1; abundance: few; v_gene: TRBV6-1; j_gene: TRBJ1-4